The T cell receptor beta chain under discussion was sequenced for a study of blood T cell repertoires in COVID-19. Authors' analysis steps: By means of reference gene primer amplification, nucleated cell counts were estimated. Clones were read by immunoSEQ multiplex PCR, and TCRdb kept only the in-frame ones, dropping some. V, J and clone size are taken as reported in that table, and D and trimming were inferred from the DNA itself. The data contain 95,000 or so clones, more than 65% of them seen just once; the ten biggest clones take up approximately 18%. Per the germline V gene, CDR1 is DFQATT and CDR2 is SNEGSKA (reference sequence). The CDR3 runs 15 residues. Trimming at V came to 3 bases and at J to 3 bases, leaving 8 bases not matched to a gene.

The source of this sequence is a woman of 80 years or more with active or convalescent COVID-19. The sequenced material came from peripheral blood. The rearrangement joins TRBV20-1 to TRBJ2-1; TRBD2 aligns across 7 bases. The CDR3 region has the DNA TGCAGTGCTAGTGGGGGGTCTAGCGGCTACAATGAGCAGTTCTTC. Translating it yields CSASGGSSGYNEQFF.